The 17 T cell receptor beta chains listed next were all sequenced from one sample in a study of cytomegalovirus exposure and HLA in healthy donors. The primer mix had 60 Vbeta and 13 Jbeta primers. Assay used: immunoSEQ multiplex PCR; TCRdb lists only in-frame clones, some missing. The table has over 150,000 clones, 70% to 80% seen once; the top ten hold 2.1%. Sequenced sample: PBMCs. These receptor sequences come from a man aged 25-45 years in good health and CMV-seronegative.

The V gene is TRBV7-8, the J gene TRBJ1-1, with 7 bases aligning to TRBD1. CDR3 length: 13 residues. V was pared by 5 bases and J by 6 bases, with 6 bases of the junction left unmatched. In germline, CDR1 is SGHVS, CDR2 FQNEAQ. The CDR3 loop is CASSPQGTSEAFF. The CDR3 region has the DNA TGTGCCAGCAGCCCACAGGGGACGTCTGAAGCTTTCTTT.

The chain has TRBV5-1 and TRBJ1-4, with D perhaps matching TRBD1 (6 bases). The CDR3 has 14 residues. V shed 0 bases and J shed 3 bases, with 6 bases lying between them. Per germline, CDR1 SGHRS and CDR2 YFSETQ. The CDR3 DNA follows: TGCGCCAGCAGCTTGGCAGGGGCTAATGAAAAACTGTTTTTT. Amino acid sequence: CASSLAGANEKLFF.

The chain is built from TRBV4-1 and TRBJ2-1, with D possibly TRBD1 on 5 matching bases. The CDR3 runs to 13 residues. The V gene lost 3 bases and the J gene lost 10 bases, with 13 bases spanning the gap. Germline V gene lookup returns CDR1 MGHRA and CDR2 YSYEKL. The CDR3 loop reads CASSHPSGWEQFF. The CDR3 DNA reads as TGCGCCAGCAGCCACCCATCAGGGTGGGAGCAGTTCTTC.

J is TRBJ2-5 and V is TRBV7-6; D might be TRBD1 (6 bases). The CDR3 sequence is 15 residues long. Trimming cost V 5 bases and J 1 base, with 14 bases left between them. Per the germline V gene, CDR1 is SGHVS and CDR2 is FNYEAQ. CDR3 in DNA: TGTGCCAGCAGCCTTTTCCGGGACACCCAAGAGACCCAGTACTTC. Encoded protein: CASSLFRDTQETQYF.

Turning to this clone: Compared with germline, one end of the junction differs, possibly owing to a read error. V gene TRBV6-1 combines with J gene TRBJ1-2; the D is unclear. Germline V gene data show CDR1 as MNHNS and CDR2 as SASEGT. The CDR3 covers 13 residues. The CDR3 region has the DNA TGTGCCAGCAGTGAAGCGTGGTTCGGCGGCTACCCCTTC. Its protein is CASSEAWFGGYPF.

V gene TRBV7-9 combines with J gene TRBJ1-2; 10 nucleotides match TRBD1. The ends lost 3 bases at V and 11 bases at J; junction bases unmatched: 9. Per the germline V gene, CDR1 is SEHNR and CDR2 is FQNEAQ (reference sequence). The CDR3 consists of 14 residues. In nucleotides, the CDR3 is TGTGCCAGCAGCTTTACGACAGGGGGCGCCAATTACACCTTC. It specifies CASSFTTGGANYTF.

The V gene is TRBV7-9, the J gene TRBJ1-1; possible D gene TRBD1, 5 bases. Trimming left V 1 base short and J 0 bases short, with 9 bases between. Germline CDR1 is SEHNR and CDR2 is FQNEAQ (reference sequence). CDR3 length: 15 amino acids. CDR3 region: CASSLGGRMNTEAFF. CDR3 DNA: TGTGCCAGCAGCTTAGGGGGCAGGATGAACACTGAAGCTTTCTTT.

This clone was counted a few times. The chain couples TRBV6-5 to TRBJ1-5; weak D call: TRBD1 (6 bases). Trimming pared 6 bases from V and 5 bases from J, leaving 14 bases between. This CDR3 comprises 14 residues. CDR1 is MNHEY, CDR2 SVGAGI, per germline. CDR3 sequence (DNA): TGTGCCAGCAGAGTCAGGGGTTGGGATCAGCCCCAGCATTTT. Protein sequence: CASRVRGWDQPQHF.

This clone has a handful of counts. The chain uses TRBV2 and TRBJ1-1; 7 nucleotides align to TRBD1. Unmatched junction bases numbered 14, after V lost 4 bases and J lost 0 bases. The length of the CDR3 is 18 residues. Germline V CDR1 and CDR2: SNHLY, FYNNEI. The CDR3: CASSGPPGQRTMNTEAFF. The CDR3 bases are TGTGCCAGCAGTGGGCCCCCGGGACAGAGGACGATGAACACTGAAGCTTTCTTT.

A few counts support this clone. The genes are TRBV9 and TRBJ2-5; 13 bases are shared with TRBD2. V gave up 4 bases and J gave up 11 bases; unmatched junction bases: 8. This CDR3 is 14 amino acids long. Per germline, CDR1 SGDLS and CDR2 YYNGEE. CDR3 residues: CASSPRTSGGSQYF. The CDR3, as DNA: TGTGCCAGCAGCCCCCGGACTAGCGGGGGTAGTCAGTACTTC.

The rearrangement links TRBV7-2 to TRBJ1-4, with TRBD1 as a possible D gene (6 bases). Germline CDR1 is SGHTA and CDR2 is FQGNSA. Between the trimmed V and J ends, which lost 5 bases and 7 bases, there was a span of 14 bases. The CDR3 runs 14 residues. The DNA for the CDR3 is TGTGCCAGCAGCCCCCTCCGGGACACTGAAAAACTGTTTTTT. It is translated as CASSPLRDTEKLFF.

The chain is built from TRBV5-6 and TRBJ1-2; 9 bases fit TRBD1. Losses at the gene ends were 4 bases for V and 2 bases for J; bases not matched to a gene: 3. Germline assignment: CDR1 SGHDT and CDR2 YYEEEE. This CDR3 has 14 amino acids. As DNA, the CDR3 is TGTGCCAGCAGCCTGGGACAGGGAAACTATGGCTACACCTTC. Residues: CASSLGQGNYGYTF. The complete variable domain, with remaining parts taken from reference TRBV5-6 and TRBJ1-2, reads DAGVTQSPTHLIKTRGQQVTLRCSPKSGHDTVSWYQQALGQGPQFIFQYYEEEERQRGNFPDRFSGHQFPNYSSELNVNALLLGDSALYLCASSLGQGNYGYTFGSGTRLTVV.

This clone was detected only once. V gene TRBV7-2 combines with J gene TRBJ2-1, with 10 bases aligning to TRBD2. Germline V gives CDR1 SGHTA, CDR2 FQGNSA. The CDR3 covers 17 residues. V gave up 1 base and J gave up 9 bases; unmatched junction bases: 12. CDR3 DNA: TGTGCCAGCAGCTTAGATGCCAGCGGGGGGGCCAGGGGTGAGCAGTTCTTC. This gives the protein CASSLDASGGARGEQFF.

The rearrangement joins TRBV7-2 to TRBJ2-2; D possibly corresponds to TRBD1 (5 bases). Germline V gene lookup returns CDR1 SGHTA and CDR2 FQGNSA. Trimming removed 3 bases from V and 2 bases from J, with 7 bases in between. The CDR3 is 14 amino acids. CDR3 region: CASSLGRNTGELFF. CDR3 in DNA: TGTGCCAGCAGCTTGGGGCGTAACACCGGGGAGCTGTTTTTT.

As regards this clone: Germline is not matched at one junction end, which may reflect a read error. The J gene is TRBJ2-1, the V gene TRBV7-9, with D possibly TRBD1 on 5 matching bases. Germline V lookup: CDR1 SEHNR, CDR2 FQNEAQ (reference sequence). CDR3 size: 12 residues. CDR3 amino acids: CSSSSQGNEQFF. DNA for the CDR3: TGTTCCAGCAGCTCTCAGGGAAATGAGCAGTTCTTC.

The CDR3 DNA follows: TGTGCCAGCAGCACCGGACTAGGCAGAGGAGATACGCAGTATTTT. Encoded protein: CASSTGLGRGDTQYF. The chain uses TRBV7-3 and TRBJ2-3; 7 bases are a match to TRBD2. V was pared by 5 bases and J by 5 bases, with 10 bases of the junction left unmatched. Germline CDR1 is SGHTA and CDR2 is FQGTGA. This CDR3 contains 15 residues.

The chain has TRBV5-4 and TRBJ2-7; 10 bases are shared with TRBD1. Germline V lookup: CDR1 SGHNT, CDR2 YYREEE (reference sequence). J was trimmed by 5 bases and V by 3 bases; bases with no gene match: 2. This CDR3 is built from 13 residues. As DNA, the CDR3 is TGTGCCAGCAGCTCAGGGACAGGGGACGAGCAGTACTTC. Encoded protein: CASSSGTGDEQYF.